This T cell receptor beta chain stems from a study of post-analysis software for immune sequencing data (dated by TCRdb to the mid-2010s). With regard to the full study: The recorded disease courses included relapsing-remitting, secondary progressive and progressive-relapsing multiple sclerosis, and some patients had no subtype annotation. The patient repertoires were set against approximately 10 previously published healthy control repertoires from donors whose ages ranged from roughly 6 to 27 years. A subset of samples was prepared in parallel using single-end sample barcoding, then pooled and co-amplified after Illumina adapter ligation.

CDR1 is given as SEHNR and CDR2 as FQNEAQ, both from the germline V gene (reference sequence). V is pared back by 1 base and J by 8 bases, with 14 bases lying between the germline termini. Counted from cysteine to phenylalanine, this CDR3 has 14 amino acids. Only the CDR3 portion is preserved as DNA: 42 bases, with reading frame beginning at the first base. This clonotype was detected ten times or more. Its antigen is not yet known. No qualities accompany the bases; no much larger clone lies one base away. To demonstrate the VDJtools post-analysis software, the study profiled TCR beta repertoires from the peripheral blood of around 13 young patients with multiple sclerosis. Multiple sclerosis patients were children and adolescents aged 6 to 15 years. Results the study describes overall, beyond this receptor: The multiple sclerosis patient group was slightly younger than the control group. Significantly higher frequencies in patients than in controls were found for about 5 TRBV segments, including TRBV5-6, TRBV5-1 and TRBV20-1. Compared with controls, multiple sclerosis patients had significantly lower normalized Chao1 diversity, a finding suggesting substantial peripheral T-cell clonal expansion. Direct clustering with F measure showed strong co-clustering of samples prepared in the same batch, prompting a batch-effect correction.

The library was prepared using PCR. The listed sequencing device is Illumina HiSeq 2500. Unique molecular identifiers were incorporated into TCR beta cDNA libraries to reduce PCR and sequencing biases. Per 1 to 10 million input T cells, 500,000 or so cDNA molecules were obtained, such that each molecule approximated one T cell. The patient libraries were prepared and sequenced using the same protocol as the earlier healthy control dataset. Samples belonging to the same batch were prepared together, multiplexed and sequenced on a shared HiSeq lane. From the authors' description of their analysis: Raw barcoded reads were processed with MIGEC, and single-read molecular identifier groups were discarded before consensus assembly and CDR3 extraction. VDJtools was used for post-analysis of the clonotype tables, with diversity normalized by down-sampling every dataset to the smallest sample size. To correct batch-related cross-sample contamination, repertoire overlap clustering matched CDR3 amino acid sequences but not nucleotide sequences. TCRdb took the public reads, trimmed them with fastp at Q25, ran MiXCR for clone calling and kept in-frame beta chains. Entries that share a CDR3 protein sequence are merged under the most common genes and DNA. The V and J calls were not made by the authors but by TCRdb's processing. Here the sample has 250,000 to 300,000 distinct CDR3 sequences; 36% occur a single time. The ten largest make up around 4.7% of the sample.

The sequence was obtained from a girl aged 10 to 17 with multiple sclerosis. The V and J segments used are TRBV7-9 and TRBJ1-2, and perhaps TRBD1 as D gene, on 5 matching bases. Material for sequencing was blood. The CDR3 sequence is CASSLGGAVTGYTF. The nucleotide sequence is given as TGTGCCAGCAGCTTAGGGGGCGCGGTAACCGGCTACACCTTC.